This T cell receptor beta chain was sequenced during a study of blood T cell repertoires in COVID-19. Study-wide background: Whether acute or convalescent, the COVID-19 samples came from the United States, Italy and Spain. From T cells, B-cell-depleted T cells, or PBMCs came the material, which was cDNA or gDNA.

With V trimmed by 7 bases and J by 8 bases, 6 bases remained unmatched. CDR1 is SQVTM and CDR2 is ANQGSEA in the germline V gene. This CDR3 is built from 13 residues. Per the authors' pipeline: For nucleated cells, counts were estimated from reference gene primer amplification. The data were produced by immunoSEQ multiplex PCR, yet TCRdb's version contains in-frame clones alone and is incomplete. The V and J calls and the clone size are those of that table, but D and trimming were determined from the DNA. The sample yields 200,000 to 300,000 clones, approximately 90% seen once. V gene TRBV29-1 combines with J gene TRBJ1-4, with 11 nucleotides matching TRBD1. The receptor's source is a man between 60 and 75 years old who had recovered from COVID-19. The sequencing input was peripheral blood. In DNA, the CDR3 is TGCAGCGCTGCGGGACAGGGGGTGGAAAAACTGTTTTTT. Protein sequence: CSAAGQGVEKLFF.